What follows is one T cell receptor beta chain and its context. Its antigen remains unknown. The conserved final phenylalanine or tryptophan is absent from the CDR3, which likely points to a read error. These data originate in a study of post-analysis software for immune sequencing data. Study conclusions and caveats: Compared with controls, patients showed significantly lower normalized Chao1 diversity. Patients had higher frequencies than controls of roughly 5 TRBV segments, including TRBV5-6, TRBV5-1 and TRBV20-1. F-measure co-clustering was strong for batch-matched samples.

Unique molecular identifiers featured in each of the TCR beta cDNA libraries. TCRdb processed the PCR reads anew with MiXCR; each CDR3 protein has one entry. The profile covers about 770,000 distinct CDR3 sequences, with 46% appearing a single time and roughly 4.4% taken by the ten largest. Trimming shortened V by 5 bases and J by 3 bases, and 19 bases separated the two germline ends. This CDR3 has 16 residues. Per the germline V gene, CDR1 is SGHAT and CDR2 is FQNNGV. V and J are TRBV11-2 and TRBJ2-5; D might be TRBD2 (5 bases). The source material was blood. The receptor was derived from a girl aged 10 to 17 with multiple sclerosis. CDR3 nucleotide sequence: TGTGCCAGCAGCCCCTGGGCGGGCCCTACTAAAGAGACCCAGTACTGC. It yields the protein CASSPWAGPTKETQYC.